This T cell receptor beta chain was sequenced for a study of siplizumab effects on memory and regulatory T cells. Study-wide points: Assignment of a naive or memory phenotype failed for roughly 75-95% of the proliferating CD4+ or CD8+ clones. Alloreactive CD4+ clones that could be mapped were on average about 71% Treg-derived with siplizumab, against roughly 25% in controls.

The authors cocultured the mixed lymphocyte reaction cells at 37 degrees C for 6 days. This clone was observed a few times. The antigen is not known. Data came from immunoSEQ multiplex PCR; TCRdb stores just in-frame clones and leaves some out. Here the sample spans fewer than 11,000 clones, about 43% being singletons. The V gene lost 0 bases and the J gene lost 0 bases, with 11 bases spanning the gap. The germline CDR1 and CDR2 sequences are SGHRS and YFSETQ. CDR3 length: 16 amino acids. This rearrangement joins TRBV5-1 to TRBJ2-3; D not resolved. This clonotype was sampled from a human donor in good health; the cells came from an allogeneic mixed lymphocyte reaction. The sequenced material came from CFSE-low (dividing) CD4+ T cells sorted from an allogeneic mixed lymphocyte reaction. CDR3 in DNA: TGCGCCAGCAGCTTGGTTGCTGTAATTAGCACAGATACGCAGTATTTT. The encoded protein is CASSLVAVISTDTQYF.